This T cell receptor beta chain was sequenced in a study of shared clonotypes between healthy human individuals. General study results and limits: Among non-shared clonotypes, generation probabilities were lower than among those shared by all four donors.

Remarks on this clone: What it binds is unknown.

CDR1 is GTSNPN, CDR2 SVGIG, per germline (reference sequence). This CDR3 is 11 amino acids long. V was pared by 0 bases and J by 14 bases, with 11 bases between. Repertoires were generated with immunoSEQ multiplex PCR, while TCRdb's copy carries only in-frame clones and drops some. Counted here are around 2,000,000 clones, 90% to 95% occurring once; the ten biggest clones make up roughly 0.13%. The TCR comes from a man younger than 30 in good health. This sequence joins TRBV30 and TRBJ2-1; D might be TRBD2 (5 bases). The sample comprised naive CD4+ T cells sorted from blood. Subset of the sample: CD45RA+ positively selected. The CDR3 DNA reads TGTGCCTGGAGTGTACGAGATAGCGAGTTCTTC. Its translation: CAWSVRDSEFF. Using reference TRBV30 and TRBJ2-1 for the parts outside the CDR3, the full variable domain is SQTIHQWPATLVQPVGSPLSLECTVEGTSNPNLYWYRQAAGRGLQLLFYSVGIGQISSEVPQNLSASRPQDRQFILSSKKLLLSDSGFYLCAWSVRDSEFFGPGTRLTVL.